This T cell receptor beta chain was sequenced during a study of patients and donors after allogeneic stem cell transplantation. TCRdb reprocessed the RT-PCR reads with MiXCR, giving one entry per CDR3 protein. Here the sample spans about a million distinct CDR3 sequences, over 15% being singletons. This clonotype was observed a handful of times. The V and J ends lost 8 bases and 4 bases respectively, with 27 bases between them. The CDR3 has 18 amino acids. CDR1 is SGHAT and CDR2 is FQDESV in the germline V gene (reference sequence). Input material: blood, either unsorted or a sorted T cell fraction (not recorded which). The TCR comes from a human donor who was either an allogeneic HSCT recipient or a stem cell or donor lymphocyte infusion donor (not recorded which). It is not recorded whose cells these are; they may come from a transplant donor. The gene calls are TRBV11-1 and TRBJ1-5, with D possibly TRBD1 on 6 matching bases. CDR3 loop: CASSQGRGRGAVNQPQHF. CDR3 sequence (DNA): TGTGCCAGCTCTCAGGGGCGGGGAAGGGGGGCCGTAAATCAGCCCCAGCATTTT.